Each of the 8 T cell receptor beta chains below was sequenced from the same sample in a study of T cells in Graves' hyperthyroidism and ophthalmopathy. Amplified TCR beta CDR3 regions came from RNA transcripts. The HTBI primer set was used in a first-round RT-PCR of the TCR CDR3. MiXCR, run by TCRdb on the multiplex PCR reads, gives a single entry per CDR3 protein. The table includes a few hundred thousand distinct CDR3 sequences, roughly a sixth detected once. The sequenced material came from blood. The source is a woman between 40 and 55 years old with Graves' ophthalmopathy.

This clonotype occurred many times. V is TRBV28 and J is TRBJ2-7; D unclear. Looked up from germline, CDR1 is MDHEN and CDR2 is SYDVKM. Trimming took 2 bases from V and 3 from J, leaving 20 bases between them. The CDR3 has 17 residues. The CDR3 loop reads CASSLSLEEPNIYEQYF. As DNA, the CDR3 is TGTGCCAGCAGTTTAAGTCTTGAGGAACCGAATATCTACGAGCAGTACTTC. Full variable domain (remainder filled in from reference TRBV28 and TRBJ2-7): DVKVTQSSRYLVKRTGEKVFLECVQDMDHENMFWYRQDPGLGLRLIYFSYDVKMKEKGDIPEGYSVSREKKERFSLILESASTNQTSMYLCASSLSLEEPNIYEQYFGPGTRLTVT.

In its sample, this clonotype was seen many times. This chain links TRBV28 with TRBJ2-7; 10 nucleotides align to TRBD1. From germline, CDR1 is MDHEN and CDR2 SYDVKM. J was trimmed by 6 bases and V by 4 bases; bases with no gene match: 9. This CDR3 is 15 amino acids long. CDR3 amino acids: CASSSSGTGEPEQYF. The CDR3 DNA follows: TGTGCCAGCAGTTCATCCGGGACAGGGGAACCCGAGCAGTACTTC.

The chain joins TRBV19 to TRBJ1-5, with 8 bases identical to TRBD1. This CDR3 region has 16 residues. CDR1 and CDR2 from the germline V gene are LNHDA and SQIVND (reference sequence). V gave up 5 bases and J gave up 4 bases; unmatched junction bases: 10. For the CDR3, the DNA is TGTGCCAGTAGTTCGTCTGGACAGGGTTCGAATCAGCCCCAGCATTTT. Translating it yields CASSSSGQGSNQPQHF. The whole variable domain, remainder taken from reference TRBV19 and TRBJ1-5, is DGGITQSPKYLFRKEGQNVTLSCEQNLNHDAMYWYRQDPGQGLRLIYYSQIVNDFQKGDIAEGYSVSREKKESFPLTVTSAQKNPTAFYLCASSSSGQGSNQPQHFGDGTRLSIL.

This clonotype was seen repeatedly, ten times or more. The chain couples TRBV18 to TRBJ1-2; D is unclear. Germline CDR1 is KGHSH and CDR2 is LQKENI. V was cut by 2 bases and J by 3 bases, with 4 bases left in between. The CDR3 extends over 12 amino acids. The DNA of the CDR3 is TGTGCCAGCTCACCAGCAGACTATGGCTACACCTTC. Its translation: CASSPADYGYTF.

This chain uses TRBV2 with TRBJ2-3; a weak D match, TRBD2 (5 bases). This CDR3 has 15 residues. V lost 4 bases, J lost 2 bases, and 13 bases lay in between. In germline, CDR1 is SNHLY, CDR2 FYNNEI. CDR3 sequence reads: CASSVLAGNTDTQYF. Here the CDR3 DNA reads TGTGCCAGCAGTGTTCTCGCCGGGAACACAGATACGCAGTATTTT.

This clonotype was seen only once. This may come from a read error, since a much larger clone is one base off. The chain has TRBV3-1 and TRBJ2-1, with D possibly TRBD1 on 6 matching bases. The J call may be wrong; the DNA end is better matched by TRBJ2-7. CDR1 LGHDT and CDR2 YNNKEL come from the germline V gene (reference sequence). This CDR3 has 14 residues. The CDR3 loop is CASSQQGTYNEQYF. Here the CDR3 DNA reads TGTGCCAGCAGCCAACAGGGGACCTACAATGAGCAGTACTTC.

This clonotype was counted at least ten times. This chain joins TRBV20-1 and TRBJ2-1; no clear D gene. This CDR3 region has 15 residues. Trimming removed 2 bases at V and 0 bases at J, with 11 bases between. Germline lookup yields CDR1 DFQATT and CDR2 SNEGSKA (reference sequence). CDR3 amino acids: CSARQVLSSYNEQFF. The CDR3 coding sequence is TGCAGTGCTAGACAAGTCTTAAGCTCCTACAATGAGCAGTTCTTC.

This clonotype is a singleton in its sample. The CDR3 region has the DNA TGTGCCAGCAGTTTCCGTCAGGCAGGGGAAAAACTGTTTTTT. Amino acids: CASSFRQAGEKLFF. V gene TRBV28 combines with J gene TRBJ1-4, with D possibly being TRBD1 (5 bases). Germline CDR1 MDHEN, CDR2 SYDVKM. V lost 3 bases and J 8 bases, leaving 13 bases between the germline ends. The CDR3 is made up of 14 amino acids.